The clone carrying this T cell receptor (beta chain) was recorded at least ten times. It was with a sample-barcoded 5' primer and a J-beta primer mix that a second PCR of about 6 to 12 cycles was run. TCRdb independently ran MiXCR on the 5' RACE reads; one entry per CDR3 protein. The profile covers some 790,000 distinct CDR3 sequences, with 25% to 35% appearing a single time and roughly 17% taken by the ten largest. The entry originates in a study of blood T cells in healthy people across ages. The germline CDR1 and CDR2 sequences are LGHDT and YNNKEL (reference sequence). With 0 bases clipped from V and 2 bases from J, the junction kept 6 bases outside the gene matches. The CDR3 contains 17 residues.

The chain links TRBV3-1 to TRBJ2-3, with 9 nucleotides matching TRBD2. The TCR sequence derives from a woman over 75 in good health. Sequenced: blood. The CDR3: CASSQEPGLASTDTQYF. The CDR3 DNA is TGTGCCAGCAGCCAAGAACCGGGACTAGCTTCCACAGATACGCAGTATTTT.